This section outlines one T cell receptor beta chain sequence together with its context. Using immunoSEQ multiplex PCR, the repertoire was profiled, and TCRdb retains in-frame clones only, with some absent. This sample yields 150,000 to 200,000 clones, of which about 80% are seen a single time; 13% to 15% belongs to the top ten. This entry belongs to a study of blood T cell repertoires in COVID-19. The V gene's germline CDR1 is SGHTA and CDR2 FQGNSA. This CDR3 is built from 15 residues. V lost 1 base and J lost 3, with 11 bases in between. The genes are TRBV7-2 and TRBJ2-3; possible D gene TRBD1, 5 bases. This TCR came from a man in his thirties or forties with active or convalescent COVID-19. Sequencing was carried out using peripheral blood. This CDR3 reads CASSLVGANTDTQYF. For the CDR3, the DNA is TGTGCCAGCAGCTTAGTAGGGGCTAATACAGATACGCAGTATTTT.